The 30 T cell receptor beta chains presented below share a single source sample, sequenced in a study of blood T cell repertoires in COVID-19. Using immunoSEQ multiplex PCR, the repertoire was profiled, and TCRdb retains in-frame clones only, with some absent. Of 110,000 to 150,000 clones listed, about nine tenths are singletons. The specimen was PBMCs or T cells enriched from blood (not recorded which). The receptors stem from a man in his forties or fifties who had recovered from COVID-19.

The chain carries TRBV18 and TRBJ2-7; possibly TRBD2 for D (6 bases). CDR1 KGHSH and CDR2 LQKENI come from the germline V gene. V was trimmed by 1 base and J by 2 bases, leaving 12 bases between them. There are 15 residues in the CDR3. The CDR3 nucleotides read TGTGCCAGCTCACCACGTAGCGGAGGCACCTACGAGCAGTACTTC. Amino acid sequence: CASSPRSGGTYEQYF.

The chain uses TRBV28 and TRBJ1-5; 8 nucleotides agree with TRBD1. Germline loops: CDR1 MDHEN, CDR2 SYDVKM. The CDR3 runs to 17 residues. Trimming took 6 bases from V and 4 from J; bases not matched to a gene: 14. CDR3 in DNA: TGTGCCAGCAGCCGTAGAGTAGGACAGGGTTGGAATCAGCCCCAGCATTTT. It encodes CASSRRVGQGWNQPQHF.

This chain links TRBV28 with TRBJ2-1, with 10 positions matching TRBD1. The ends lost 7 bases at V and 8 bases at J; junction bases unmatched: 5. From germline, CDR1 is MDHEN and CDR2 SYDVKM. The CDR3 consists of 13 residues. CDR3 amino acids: CASKGQGRHEQFF. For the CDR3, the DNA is TGTGCCAGCAAGGGACAGGGGAGACATGAGCAGTTCTTC.

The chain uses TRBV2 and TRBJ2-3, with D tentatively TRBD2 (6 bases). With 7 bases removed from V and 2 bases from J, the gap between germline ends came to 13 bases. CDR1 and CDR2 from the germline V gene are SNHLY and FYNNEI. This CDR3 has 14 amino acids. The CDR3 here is CASKILAITDTQYF. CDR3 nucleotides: TGTGCCAGCAAAATCCTAGCGATCACAGATACGCAGTATTTT.

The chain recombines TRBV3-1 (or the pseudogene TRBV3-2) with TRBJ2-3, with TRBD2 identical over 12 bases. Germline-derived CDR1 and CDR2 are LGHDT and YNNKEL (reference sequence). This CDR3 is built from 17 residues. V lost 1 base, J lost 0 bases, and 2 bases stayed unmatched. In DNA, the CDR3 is TGTGCCAGCAGCCAAGTAACTAGCGGGGGGAGCACAGATACGCAGTATTTT. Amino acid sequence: CASSQVTSGGSTDTQYF.

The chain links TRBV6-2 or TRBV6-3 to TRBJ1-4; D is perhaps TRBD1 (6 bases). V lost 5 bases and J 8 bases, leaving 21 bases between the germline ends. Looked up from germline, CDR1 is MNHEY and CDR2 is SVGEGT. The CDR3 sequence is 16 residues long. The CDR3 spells CASSTPRAGANEKLFF. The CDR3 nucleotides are TGTGCCAGCAGTACCCCTCGGGCGGGGGCGAACGAAAAACTGTTTTTT.

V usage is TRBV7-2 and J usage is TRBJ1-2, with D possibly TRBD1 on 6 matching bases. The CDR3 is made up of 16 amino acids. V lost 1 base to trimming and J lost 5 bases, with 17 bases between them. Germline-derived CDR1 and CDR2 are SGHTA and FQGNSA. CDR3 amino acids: CASSLEGWTAFYGYTF. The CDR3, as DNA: TGTGCCAGCAGCTTAGAGGGGTGGACAGCCTTTTATGGCTACACCTTC.

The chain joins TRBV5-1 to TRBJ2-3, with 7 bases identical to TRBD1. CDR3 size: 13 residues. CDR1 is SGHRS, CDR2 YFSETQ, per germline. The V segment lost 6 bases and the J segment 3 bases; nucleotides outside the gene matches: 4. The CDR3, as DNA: TGCGCCAGCAAGAGACAGGGAACAGATACGCAGTATTTT. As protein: CASKRQGTDTQYF.

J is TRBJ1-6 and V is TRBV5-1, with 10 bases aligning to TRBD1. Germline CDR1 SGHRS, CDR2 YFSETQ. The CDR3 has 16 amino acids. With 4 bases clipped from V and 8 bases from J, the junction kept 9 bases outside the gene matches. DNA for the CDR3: TGCGCCAGCAGCCCCCTGGGGGACAGGGGTGATTCACCCCTCCACTTT. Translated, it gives CASSPLGDRGDSPLHF.

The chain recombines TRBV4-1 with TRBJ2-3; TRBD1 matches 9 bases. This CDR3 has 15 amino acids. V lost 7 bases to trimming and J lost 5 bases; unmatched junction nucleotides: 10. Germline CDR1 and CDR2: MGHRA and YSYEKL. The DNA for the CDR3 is TGCGCCAGCACCCACGAGGACAGGGGAAGAGATACGCAGTATTTT. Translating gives CASTHEDRGRDTQYF.

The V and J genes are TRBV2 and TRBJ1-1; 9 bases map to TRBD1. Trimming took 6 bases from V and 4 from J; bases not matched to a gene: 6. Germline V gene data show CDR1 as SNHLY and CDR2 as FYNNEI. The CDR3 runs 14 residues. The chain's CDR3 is CASSPDRGFTEAFF. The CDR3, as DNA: TGTGCCAGCAGCCCGGACAGGGGCTTCACTGAAGCTTTCTTT.

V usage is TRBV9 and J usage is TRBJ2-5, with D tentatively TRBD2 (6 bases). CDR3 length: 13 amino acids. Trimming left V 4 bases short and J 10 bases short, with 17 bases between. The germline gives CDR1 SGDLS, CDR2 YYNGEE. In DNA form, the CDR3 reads TGTGCCAGCAGCCTGACTAGTAGCCGTGTCCAGTACTTC. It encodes CASSLTSSRVQYF.

In DNA, the CDR3 is TGTGCCAACACTATAAGACCAAACCCCTACGAGCAGTACGTC. It codes for CANTIRPNPYEQYV. The rearrangement uses TRBV2 and TRBJ2-7; no definite D call. V lost 10 bases to trimming and J lost 2 bases, with 18 bases between them. The CDR3 sequence is 14 residues long. Germline CDR1 reads SNHLY; CDR2 reads FYNNEI.

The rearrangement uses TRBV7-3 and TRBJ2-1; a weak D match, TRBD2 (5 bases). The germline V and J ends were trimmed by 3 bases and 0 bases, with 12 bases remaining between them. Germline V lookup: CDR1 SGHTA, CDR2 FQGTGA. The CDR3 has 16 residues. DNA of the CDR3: TGTGCCAGCAGCTTGTCAATAGCGAGCTCCTACAATGAGCAGTTCTTC. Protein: CASSLSIASSYNEQFF. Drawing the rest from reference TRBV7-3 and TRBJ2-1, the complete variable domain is GAGVSQTPSNKVTEKGKYVELRCDPISGHTALYWYRQSLGQGPEFLIYFQGTGAADDSGLPNDRFFAVRPEGSVSTLKIQRTERGDSAVYLCASSLSIASSYNEQFFGPGTRLTVL.

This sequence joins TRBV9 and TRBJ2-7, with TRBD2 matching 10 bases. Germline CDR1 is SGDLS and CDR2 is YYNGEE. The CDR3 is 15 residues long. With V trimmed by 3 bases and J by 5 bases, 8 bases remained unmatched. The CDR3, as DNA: TGTGCCAGCAGCGGAAGGGCAGCGGGAGGGGACGAGCAGTACTTC. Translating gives CASSGRAAGGDEQYF.

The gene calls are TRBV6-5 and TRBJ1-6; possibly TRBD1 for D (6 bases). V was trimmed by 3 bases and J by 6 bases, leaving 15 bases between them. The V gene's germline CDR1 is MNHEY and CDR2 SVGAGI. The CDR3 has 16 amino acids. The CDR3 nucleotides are TGTGCCAGCAGTTATGACATGACAGGACTTAATTCACCCCTCCACTTT. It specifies CASSYDMTGLNSPLHF.

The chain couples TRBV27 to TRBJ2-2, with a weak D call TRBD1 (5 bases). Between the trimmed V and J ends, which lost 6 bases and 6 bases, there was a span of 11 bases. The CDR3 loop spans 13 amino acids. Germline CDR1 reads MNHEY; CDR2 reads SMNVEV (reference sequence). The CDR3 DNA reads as TGTGCCAGCAGGCCCCAGGGTGCCGGGGAGCTGTTTTTT. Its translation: CASRPQGAGELFF.

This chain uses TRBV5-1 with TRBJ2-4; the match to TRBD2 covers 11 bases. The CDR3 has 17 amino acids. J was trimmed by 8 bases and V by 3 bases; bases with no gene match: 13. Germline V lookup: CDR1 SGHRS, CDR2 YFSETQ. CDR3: CASSSGLAGQMVDIQYF. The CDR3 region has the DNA TGCGCCAGCAGCTCCGGACTAGCGGGCCAGATGGTAGACATTCAGTACTTC.

In nucleotides, the CDR3 is TGTGCCAGCAGCTTCCCCCGTTCCCCTTCCAACTCGGGGGGCTACACCTTC. Encoded protein: CASSFPRSPSNSGGYTF. The V and J genes are TRBV5-5 and TRBJ1-2; D not certain. Looked up from germline, CDR1 is SGHKS and CDR2 is YYEKEE (reference sequence). The V gene lost 2 bases and the J gene lost 8 bases, with 25 bases spanning the gap. This CDR3 spans 17 amino acids.

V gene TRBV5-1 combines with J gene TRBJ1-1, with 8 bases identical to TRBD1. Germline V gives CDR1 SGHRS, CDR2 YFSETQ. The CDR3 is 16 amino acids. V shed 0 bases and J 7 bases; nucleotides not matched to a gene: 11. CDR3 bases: TGCGCCAGCAGCTTGGGGCAGGGGGCGCGTACCGGTGAAGCTTTCTTT. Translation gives CASSLGQGARTGEAFF.

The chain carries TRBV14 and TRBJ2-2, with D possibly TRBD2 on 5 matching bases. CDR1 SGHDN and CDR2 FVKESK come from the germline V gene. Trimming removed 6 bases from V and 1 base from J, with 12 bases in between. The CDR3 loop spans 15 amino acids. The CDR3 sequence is CASRSYGGNTGELFF. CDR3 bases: TGTGCCAGCAGAAGTTATGGAGGGAACACCGGGGAGCTGTTTTTT.

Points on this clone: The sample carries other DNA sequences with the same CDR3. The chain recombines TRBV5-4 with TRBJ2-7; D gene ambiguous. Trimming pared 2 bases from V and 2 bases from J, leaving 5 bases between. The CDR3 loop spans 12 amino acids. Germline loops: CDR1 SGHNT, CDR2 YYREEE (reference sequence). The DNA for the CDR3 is TGTGCCAGCAGCTTAAACACCTACGAGCAGTACTTC. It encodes CASSLNTYEQYF.

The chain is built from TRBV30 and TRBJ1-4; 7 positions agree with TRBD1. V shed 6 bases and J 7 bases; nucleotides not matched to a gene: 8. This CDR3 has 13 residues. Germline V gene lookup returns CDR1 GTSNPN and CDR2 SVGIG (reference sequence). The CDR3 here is CACLGTVGEKLFF. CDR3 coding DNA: TGTGCCTGCCTCGGGACAGTCGGTGAAAAACTGTTTTTT.

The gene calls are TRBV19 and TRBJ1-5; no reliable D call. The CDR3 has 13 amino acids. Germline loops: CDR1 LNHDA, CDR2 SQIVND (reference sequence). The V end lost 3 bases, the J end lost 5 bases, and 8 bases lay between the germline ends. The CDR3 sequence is CASSIRSDQPQHF. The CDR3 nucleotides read TGTGCCAGTAGTATTAGGAGTGATCAGCCCCAGCATTTT.

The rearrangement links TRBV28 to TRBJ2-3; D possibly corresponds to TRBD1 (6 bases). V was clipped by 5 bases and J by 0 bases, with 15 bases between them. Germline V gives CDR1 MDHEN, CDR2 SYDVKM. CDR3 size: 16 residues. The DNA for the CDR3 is TGTGCCAGCAGTAGAGGCAGGGGTTCTAGCACAGATACGCAGTATTTT. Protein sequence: CASSRGRGSSTDTQYF.

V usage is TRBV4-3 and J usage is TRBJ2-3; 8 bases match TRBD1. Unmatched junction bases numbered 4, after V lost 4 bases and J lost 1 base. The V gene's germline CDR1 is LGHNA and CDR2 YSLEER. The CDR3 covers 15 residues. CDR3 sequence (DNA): TGCGCCAGCAGCCGCCCGGGACAGGGCACAGATACGCAGTATTTT. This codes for CASSRPGQGTDTQYF.

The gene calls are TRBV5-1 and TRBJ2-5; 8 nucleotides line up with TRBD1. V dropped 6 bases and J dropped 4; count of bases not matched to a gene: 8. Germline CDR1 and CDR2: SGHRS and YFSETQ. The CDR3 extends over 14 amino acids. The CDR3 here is CASTNQGQGETQYF. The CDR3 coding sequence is TGCGCCAGCACGAATCAAGGACAGGGAGAGACCCAGTACTTC.

CDR3 sequence reads: CASRKGAEVAGELFF. CDR3 sequence (DNA): TGTGCCAGCAGAAAGGGGGCGGAGGTGGCCGGGGAGCTGTTTTTT. V usage is TRBV2 and J usage is TRBJ2-2, with 7 positions matching TRBD1. Germline CDR1 reads SNHLY; CDR2 reads FYNNEI. There are 15 residues in the CDR3. The V and J ends lost 6 bases and 6 bases, in that order; junction bases with no gene match: 10.

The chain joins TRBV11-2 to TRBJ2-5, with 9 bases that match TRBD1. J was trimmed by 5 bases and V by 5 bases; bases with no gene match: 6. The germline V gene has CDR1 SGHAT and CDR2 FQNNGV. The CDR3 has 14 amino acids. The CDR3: CASSLQGARETQYF. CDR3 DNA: TGTGCCAGCAGCCTACAGGGGGCTCGGGAGACCCAGTACTTC.

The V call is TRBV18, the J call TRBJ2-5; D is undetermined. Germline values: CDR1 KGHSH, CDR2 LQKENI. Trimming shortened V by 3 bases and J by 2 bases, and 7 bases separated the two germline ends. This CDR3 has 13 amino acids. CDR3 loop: CASSPGPQETQYF. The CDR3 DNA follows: TGTGCCAGCTCACCGGGCCCGCAAGAGACCCAGTACTTC.